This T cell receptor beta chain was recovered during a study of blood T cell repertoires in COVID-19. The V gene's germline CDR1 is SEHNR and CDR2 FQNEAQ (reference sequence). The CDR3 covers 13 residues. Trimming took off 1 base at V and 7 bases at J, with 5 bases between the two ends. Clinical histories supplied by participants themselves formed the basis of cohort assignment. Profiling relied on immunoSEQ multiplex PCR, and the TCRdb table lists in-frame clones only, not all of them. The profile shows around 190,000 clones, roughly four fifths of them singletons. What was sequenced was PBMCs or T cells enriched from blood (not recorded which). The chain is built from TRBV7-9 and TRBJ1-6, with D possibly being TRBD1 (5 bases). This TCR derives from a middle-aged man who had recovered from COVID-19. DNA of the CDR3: TGTGCCAGCAGCTTAGAGGGGAATTCACCCCTCCACTTT. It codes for CASSLEGNSPLHF.